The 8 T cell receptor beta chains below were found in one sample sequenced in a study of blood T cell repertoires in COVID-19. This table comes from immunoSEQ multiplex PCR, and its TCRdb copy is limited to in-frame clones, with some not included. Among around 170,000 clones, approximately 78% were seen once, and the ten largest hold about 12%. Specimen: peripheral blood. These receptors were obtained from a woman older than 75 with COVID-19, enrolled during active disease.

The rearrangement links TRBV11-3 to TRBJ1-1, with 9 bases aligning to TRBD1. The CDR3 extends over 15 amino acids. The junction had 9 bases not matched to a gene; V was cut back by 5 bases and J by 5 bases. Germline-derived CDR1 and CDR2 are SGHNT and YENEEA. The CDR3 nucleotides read TGTGCCAGCAGCCCTGAGGGGACAGGGAGGACTGAAGCTTTCTTT. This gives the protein CASSPEGTGRTEAFF.

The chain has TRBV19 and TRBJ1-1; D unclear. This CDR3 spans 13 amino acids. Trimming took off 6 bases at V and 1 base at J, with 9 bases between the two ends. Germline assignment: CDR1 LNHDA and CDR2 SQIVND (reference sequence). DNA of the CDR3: TGTGCCAGTAGCCCCGAGTGGAACACTGAAGCTTTCTTT. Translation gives CASSPEWNTEAFF.

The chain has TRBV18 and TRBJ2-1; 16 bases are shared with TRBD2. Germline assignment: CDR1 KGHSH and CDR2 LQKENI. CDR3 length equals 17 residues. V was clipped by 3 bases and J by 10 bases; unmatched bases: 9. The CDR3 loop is CASSPQGTSGRAVEQFF. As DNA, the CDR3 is TGTGCCAGCTCACCCCAGGGGACTAGCGGGAGGGCCGTGGAGCAGTTCTTC. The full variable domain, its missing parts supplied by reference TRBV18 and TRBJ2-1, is NAGVMQNPRHLVRRRGQEARLRCSPMKGHSHVYWYRQLPEEGLKFMVYLQKENIIDESGMPKERFSAEFPKEGPSILRIQQVVRGDSAAYFCASSPQGTSGRAVEQFFGPGTRLTVL.

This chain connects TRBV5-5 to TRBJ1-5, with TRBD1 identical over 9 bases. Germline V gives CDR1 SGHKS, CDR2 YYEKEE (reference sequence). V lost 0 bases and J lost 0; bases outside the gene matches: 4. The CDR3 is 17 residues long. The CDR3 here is CASSLAGTGYSNQPQHF. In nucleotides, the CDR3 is TGTGCCAGCAGCTTGGCCGGGACAGGGTATAGCAATCAGCCCCAGCATTTT.

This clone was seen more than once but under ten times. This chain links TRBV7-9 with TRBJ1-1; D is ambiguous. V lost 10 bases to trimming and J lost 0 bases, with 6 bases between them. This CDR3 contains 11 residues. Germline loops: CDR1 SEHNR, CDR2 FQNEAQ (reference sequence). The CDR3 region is CATGMNTEAFF. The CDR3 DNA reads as TGTGCCACCGGTATGAACACTGAAGCTTTCTTT.

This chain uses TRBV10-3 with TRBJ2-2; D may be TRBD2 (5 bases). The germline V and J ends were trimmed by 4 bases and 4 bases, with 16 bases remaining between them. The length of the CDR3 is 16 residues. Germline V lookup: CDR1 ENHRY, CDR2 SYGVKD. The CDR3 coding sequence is TGTGCCATCAGTGTAGTCGGGCCTCGGGGCACCGGGGAGCTGTTTTTT. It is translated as CAISVVGPRGTGELFF.

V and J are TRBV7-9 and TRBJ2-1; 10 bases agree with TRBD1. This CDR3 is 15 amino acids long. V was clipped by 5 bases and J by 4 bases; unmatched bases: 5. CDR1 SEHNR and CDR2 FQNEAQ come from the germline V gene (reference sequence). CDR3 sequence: CASSPPGQGYNEQFF. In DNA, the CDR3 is TGTGCCAGCAGCCCACCGGGACAGGGGTACAATGAGCAGTTCTTC.

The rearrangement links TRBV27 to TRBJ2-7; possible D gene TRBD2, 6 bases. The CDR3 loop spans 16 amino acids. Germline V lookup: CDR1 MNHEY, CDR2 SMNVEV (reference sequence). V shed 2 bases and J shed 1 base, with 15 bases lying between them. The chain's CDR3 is CASSLQIGGVSYEQYF. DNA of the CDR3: TGTGCCAGCAGTTTACAGATTGGAGGGGTATCCTACGAGCAGTACTTC.